These T cell receptor beta chains were read from a single sample in a study of blood T cell repertoires in COVID-19. Sequencing used immunoSEQ multiplex PCR; TCRdb keeps in-frame clones, though not all of them. The table has approximately 120,000 clones, over 75% seen once; the top ten hold under 7%. Material for sequencing was peripheral blood. These receptors originate from a woman in her forties or fifties with acute or convalescent COVID-19. Each CDR3 is given with its conserved first and last residue. The D gene is left open where the match is weak. Size is stated for part of the rows, as once, few or many counts, or as a class when the clone is expanded.

V gene	J gene	D gene	clone size	CDR3 DNA	CDR3 protein
TRBV7-7	TRBJ1-1	.	.	TGTGCCAGCAGCACCCAACCCGGTACTGAAGCTTTCTTT	CASSTQPGTEAFF
TRBV11-2	TRBJ2-5	.	.	TGTGCCAGCAGCTCGGACAGACTCCAAGAGACCCAGTACTTC	CASSSDRLQETQYF
TRBV4-1	TRBJ1-5	TRBD1	.	TGCGCCAGCAGCCCCGGGACAGGGGGCGGTCAGCCCCAGCATTTT	CASSPGTGGGQPQHF
TRBV11-3	TRBJ2-5	TRBD2	.	TGTGCCAGCAGCTCCGGGGGGGCCGGGGAGACCCAGTACTTC	CASSSGGAGETQYF
TRBV19	TRBJ2-3	TRBD1	once	TGTGCCAGTACCACTTGGGGACAGGGCGCCGATACGCAGTATTTT	CASTTWGQGADTQYF
TRBV5-6	TRBJ1-2	.	.	TGTGCCAGCAGCTTGCCCCCCCCGGGTATCGGCTACACCTTC	CASSLPPPGIGYTF
TRBV6-5	TRBJ2-7	.	.	TGTGCCAGCAGGAGGGCGGGGAACGGGAACGAGCAGTACTTC	CASRRAGNGNEQYF
TRBV9	TRBJ2-3	TRBD2	.	TGTGCCAGCAGCGCCGAGCGGGGTAGCACAGATACGCAGTATTTT	CASSAERGSTDTQYF
TRBV30	TRBJ2-5	TRBD2	.	TGTGCCTGGAGTGTTAGCGGGGGGGGAGAGACCCAGTACTTC	CAWSVSGGGETQYF
TRBV5-1	TRBJ1-1	.	few	TGCGCCAGCAGCTTCGGACTGATGAACACTGAAGCTTTCTTT	CASSFGLMNTEAFF
TRBV5-1	TRBJ2-3	TRBD2	few	TGCGCCAGCAGCCTGACTAGCGGGGGGGCTAACGGGCAGTATTTT	CASSLTSGGANGQYF
TRBV6-2/TRBV6-3	TRBJ2-7	TRBD1	.	TGTGCCAGCAGTCGGACAGGGGCCCTCTACGAGCAGTACTTC	CASSRTGALYEQYF
TRBV14	TRBJ2-3	TRBD1	.	TGTGCCAGCAGCTACAGGGGGCTTGATACGCAGTATTTT	CASSYRGLDTQYF
TRBV10-1	TRBJ1-1	.	.	TGCGCCAGCATGCGGGGGATAGGGACTGAAGCTTTCTTT	CASMRGIGTEAFF
TRBV3-1/TRBV3-2	TRBJ1-3	.	.	TGTGCCAGCAGCCGACAGGGAAACACCATATATTTT	CASSRQGNTIYF
TRBV18	TRBJ1-2	.	.	TGTGCCAGCTCACCGGGACACCTGAACTATGGCTACACCTTC	CASSPGHLNYGYTF
TRBV5-1	TRBJ1-1	TRBD1	few	TGCGCCAGCAGCCCCGGGACAGGGAACACTGAAGCTTTCTTT	CASSPGTGNTEAFF
TRBV11-2	TRBJ1-4	.	once	TGTGCCAGCAGCTTAGCAGGGGCTGGGGAAAAACTGTTTTTT	CASSLAGAGEKLFF
TRBV6-5	TRBJ1-2	.	few	TGTGCCAGCAGACCTTTAACAGAAAACTATGGCTACACCTTC	CASRPLTENYGYTF
TRBV28	TRBJ1-3	.	.	TGTGCCAGTTTAGACAGTCTCTCTGGAAACACCATATATTTT	CASLDSLSGNTIYF
TRBV5-1	TRBJ1-2	.	.	TGCGCCAGCAGCCCTCAGGGCTATGGCTACACCTTC	CASSPQGYGYTF
TRBV3-1/TRBV3-2	TRBJ2-5	.	.	TGTGCCAGCAGCCAAGAGGGGAACAGGGCTGGTGAGACCCAGTACTTC	CASSQEGNRAGETQYF
TRBV19	TRBJ1-2	TRBD1	.	TGTGCCAGTAGGAGAAGGGACAGTCTTAACTATGGCTACACCTTC	CASRRRDSLNYGYTF
TRBV29-1	TRBJ1-6	TRBD1	.	TGCAGCGTTTCCGACAGGGTTGATTCACCCCTCCACTTT	CSVSDRVDSPLHF
TRBV27	TRBJ2-3	.	.	TGTGCCAGCAGTTTTTTATCGGGGACATCCATAGGCACAGATACGCAGTATTTT	CASSFLSGTSIGTDTQYF
TRBV7-2	TRBJ1-4	.	.	TGTGCCAGCAGCTCCCGAACTAATGAAAAACTGTTTTTT	CASSSRTNEKLFF
TRBV10-3	TRBJ1-2	.	few	TGTGCCACCTCGGACAGCTTCTATGGCTACACCTTC	CATSDSFYGYTF
TRBV19	TRBJ1-5	.	.	TGTGCCAGTAGCGGAGGGGTGGGTGGGCAGAATCAGCCCCAGCATTTT	CASSGGVGGQNQPQHF
TRBV6-5	TRBJ1-5	TRBD1	few	TGTGCCAGCAGTCCGGACAGGGCCAATCAGCCCCAGCATTTT	CASSPDRANQPQHF
TRBV20-1	TRBJ1-1	.	.	TGCAGTGCTAGTAGCTTCGGGGGGGACACTGAAGCTTTCTTT	CSASSFGGDTEAFF
TRBV6-5	TRBJ1-1	.	.	TGTGCCAGCAGCGCAGTAGGGGGGGTGAACACTGAAGCTTTCTTT	CASSAVGGVNTEAFF
TRBV6-6	TRBJ1-1	TRBD1	.	TGTGCCAGCAGTTCCTTCAGGGGGCTGGGTGAAGCTTTCTTT	CASSSFRGLGEAFF
TRBV5-1	TRBJ2-7	.	few	TGCGCCAGCAGCTTGAACAGCCAAAGGGGCGAGCAGTACTTC	CASSLNSQRGEQYF
TRBV5-6	TRBJ1-2	TRBD1	.	TGTGCCAGCAGCATAGGACAGGGGGGTATAGGCTACACCTTC	CASSIGQGGIGYTF
TRBV25-1	TRBJ1-1	.	once	TGTGCCAGCAGCGATGGGACACCTGAAGCTTTCTTT	CASSDGTPEAFF
TRBV6-5	TRBJ2-2	.	.	TGTGCCAGCTCGCGAGGGCCGAACACCGGGGAGCTGTTTTTT	CASSRGPNTGELFF
TRBV3-1/TRBV3-2	TRBJ2-1	.	.	TGTGCCAGCATCTCCGCTAGCCGGAATGAGCAGTTCTTC	CASISASRNEQFF
TRBV19	TRBJ2-7	.	.	TGTGCCAGTAGTCTCTTACAAGAGGCCTACGAGCAGTACTTC	CASSLLQEAYEQYF